This T cell receptor beta chain comes out of a study of CD8+ T cells in alopecia areata. Background on the study: Treated patients swallowed 5 to 10 mg of oral tofacitinib twice daily. Patients in the study were on tofacitinib for 6 to 18 months, then off it for 6 months.

The authors extracted RNA and reverse transcribed it into cDNA as the sequencing template. TCRdb's table, derived via immunoSEQ multiplex PCR, lists solely in-frame clones and lacks some. The table lists roughly 250,000 clones, approximately 61% of them singletons, with around 1.2% in the top ten. Germline CDR1 is MGHDK and CDR2 is SYGVNS. The CDR3 runs to 14 residues. The ends were cut back, 8 bases at V and 5 bases at J, with 18 bases in the middle. Investigators sorted PBMCs to obtain both CD4+ and CD8+ T cells. The chain has TRBV25-1 and TRBJ1-2; D remains unclear. Sequenced material: CD4+ T cells sorted from blood, taken at week 0. The sequence was collected from a human donor with alopecia areata. The CDR3: CASQKGGGSYGYTF. The CDR3 nucleotides read TGTGCCAGCCAAAAGGGTGGAGGGTCGTATGGCTACACCTTC.